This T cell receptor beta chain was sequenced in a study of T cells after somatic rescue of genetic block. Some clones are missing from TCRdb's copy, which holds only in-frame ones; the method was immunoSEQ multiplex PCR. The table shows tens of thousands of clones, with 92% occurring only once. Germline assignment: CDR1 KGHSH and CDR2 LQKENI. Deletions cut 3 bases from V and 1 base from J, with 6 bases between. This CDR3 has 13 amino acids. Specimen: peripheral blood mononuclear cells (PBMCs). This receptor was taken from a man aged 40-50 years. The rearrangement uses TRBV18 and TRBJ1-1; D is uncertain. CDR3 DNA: TGTGCCAGCTCACCCTCACAGAACACTGAAGCTTTCTTT. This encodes CASSPSQNTEAFF.